These 17 T cell receptor beta chains originate from one sample sequenced in a study of T cells in Graves' hyperthyroidism and ophthalmopathy. RNA transcripts gave rise to amplified TCR beta CDR3 regions. HTBI primers drove first-round RT-PCR of the TCR CDR3. TCRdb analysed the multiplex PCR reads with MiXCR anew, one entry per CDR3 protein. The sample shows around 800,000 distinct CDR3 sequences, about 38% of them seen only once. Sequenced: blood. All receptors derive from a man younger than 35 with Graves' hyperthyroidism.

This clonotype was recorded many times. This chain connects TRBV7-2 to TRBJ2-6; D is possibly TRBD1 or TRBD2 (5 bases each). The CDR3 runs 16 residues. Germline CDR1 and CDR2: SGHTA and FQGNSA. Trimming removed 0 bases from V and 0 bases from J, with 6 bases in between. CDR3 DNA sequence: TGTGCCAGCAGCTTAGCTGGGACCTCTGGGGCCAACGTCCTGACTTTC. It translates to CASSLAGTSGANVLTF.

V is TRBV10-3 and J is TRBJ1-2, with 8 positions matching TRBD1. The CDR3 contains 13 residues. After removal of 8 bases from V and 8 bases from J, the junction contained 10 bases not matched to a gene. Germline V CDR1 and CDR2: ENHRY, SYGVKD. The CDR3 DNA reads TGTGCCATCGGACAGGGTGTTGCCTGGGGCTACACCTTC. It yields the protein CAIGQGVAWGYTF.

This clonotype was seen only a few times. The chain employs TRBV4-1 and TRBJ1-1; D is possibly TRBD1 (5 bases). This CDR3 is built from 14 residues. Germline CDR1 MGHRA, CDR2 YSYEKL. V lost 1 base, J lost 4 bases, and 10 bases lay in between. The CDR3 DNA reads as TGCGCCAGCAGCCAAGCACAGGCGGGCACTGAAGCTTTCTTT. Protein product: CASSQAQAGTEAFF.

The chain combines TRBV12-3 or TRBV12-4 with TRBJ1-5, with D possibly TRBD1 on 5 matching bases. V lost 5 bases, J lost 5 bases, and 13 bases lay in between. This CDR3 comprises 14 residues. The CDR3 reads CASSPGLVHQPQHF. CDR3 in DNA: TGTGCCAGCAGTCCAGGGTTGGTGCATCAGCCCCAGCATTTT.

In this sample, this clonotype turned up many times. V is TRBV10-3 and J is TRBJ2-3; D is unresolved. Germline assignment: CDR1 ENHRY and CDR2 SYGVKD. Trimming left V 4 bases short and J 6 bases short, with 5 bases between. The CDR3 extends over 11 amino acids. The CDR3, as DNA: TGTGCCATCAGTGGGAAGGATACGCAGTATTTT. Translation: CAISGKDTQYF.

Comments on this clonotype: Since a much larger clone is just one base distant, this may be a read error. The chain links TRBV24-1 to TRBJ1-5, with D possibly being TRBD1 (5 bases). CDR3 length: 17 residues. Germline V CDR1 and CDR2: KGHDR, SFDVKD. The CDR3 is CATRDFSGTDGNRPQHF. CDR3 nucleotide sequence: TGTGCCACCAGAGATTTTTCCGGGACGGATGGCAATCGGCCCCAGCATTTT.

The J gene is TRBJ1-5, the V gene TRBV6-6; 8 bases align to TRBD1. CDR3 length equals 14 residues. After removal of 4 bases from V and 9 bases from J, the junction contained 8 bases not matched to a gene. In germline, CDR1 is MNHNY, CDR2 SVGAGI (reference sequence). CDR3 in DNA: TGTGCCAGCAGTTTAGGACAGGGCGTTTGGCCCCAGCATTTT. Translating it yields CASSLGQGVWPQHF.

This clonotype was counted at least ten times. V and J are TRBV12-3 or TRBV12-4 and TRBJ1-5; D remains ambiguous. The V and J ends lost 6 bases and 3 bases respectively, with 6 bases between them. The length of the CDR3 is 12 residues. CDR3 nucleotides: TGTGCCAGCAGCTTCTTCAATCAGCCCCAGCATTTT. This sequence encodes CASSFFNQPQHF.

The chain recombines TRBV7-8 with TRBJ1-4; TRBD1 agrees at 9 bases. The CDR3 has 17 amino acids. V gave up 1 base and J gave up 0 bases; unmatched junction bases: 3. Germline V gives CDR1 SGHVS, CDR2 FQNEAQ. The CDR3 nucleotides read TGTGCCAGCAGCTTAGATTGGGACAGGGCAACTAATGAAAAACTGTTTTTT. Translated, it gives CASSLDWDRATNEKLFF.

This clonotype was recorded a few times. The DNA for the CDR3 is TGTGCCAGCAGCCCCCCTGACAGGGCTCGGTACGAGCAGTACTTC. It translates to CASSPPDRARYEQYF. The chain combines TRBV5-4 with TRBJ2-7; TRBD1 agrees at 7 bases. The germline V gene has CDR1 SGHNT and CDR2 YYREEE (reference sequence). This CDR3 is 15 amino acids long. The trim removed 4 bases at V and 4 bases at J, leaving 11 bases unmatched.

This clonotype occurred many times. The rearrangement joins TRBV7-8 to TRBJ2-5; D is ambiguous. From germline, CDR1 is SGHVS and CDR2 FQNEAQ. V lost 3 bases and J 2 bases, leaving 7 bases between the germline ends. This CDR3 comprises 13 residues. CDR3: CASSFLGQETQYF. DNA of the CDR3: TGTGCCAGCAGCTTCCTCGGGCAAGAGACCCAGTACTTC.

As for this clonotype: This may be a read error: a much more frequent sequence differs by one nucleotide. This chain links TRBV29-1 with TRBJ2-2, with 8 nucleotides matching TRBD2. The CDR3 loop spans 14 amino acids. In germline, CDR1 is SQVTM, CDR2 ANQGSEA. The CDR3 here is CNGSSGSGAGELFF. CDR3 coding DNA: TGCAACGGCTCAAGCGGGAGTGGGGCCGGGGAGCTGTTTTTT.

At least ten counts were recorded for this clonotype. J is TRBJ1-2 and V is TRBV2; D not resolved. The germline gives CDR1 SNHLY, CDR2 FYNNEI. The CDR3 is 15 residues long. The V gene lost 4 bases and the J gene lost 2 bases, with 14 bases spanning the gap. This CDR3 is CASSVYFAENYGYTF. The CDR3 DNA is TGTGCCAGCAGTGTGTACTTTGCGGAGAACTATGGCTACACCTTC.

A word on this clonotype: Germline is not matched at one junction end, which may reflect a read error. This sequence joins TRBV9 and TRBJ1-3, with a possible D match to TRBD1 (5 bases). This CDR3 is 17 amino acids long. Germline-derived CDR1 and CDR2 are SGDLS and YYNGEE. This chain's CDR3 is CASSPWGVEPPGNTLYF. CDR3 nucleotide sequence: TGTGCCAGCAGCCCCTGGGGCGTCGAGCCACCTGGAAACACCTTATATTTT.

As DNA, the CDR3 is TGTGCCAGCAGTTCCAAGGGGGCTGGGGAGCAGTACTTC. The encoded protein is CASSSKGAGEQYF. This chain connects TRBV12-3 or TRBV12-4 to TRBJ2-7, with 7 bases fitting TRBD1. V lost 4 bases, J lost 7 bases, and 7 bases stayed unmatched. This CDR3 has 13 residues.

The genes are TRBV15 and TRBJ2-7; 7 nucleotides agree with TRBD1. This CDR3 is built from 15 residues. With 3 bases clipped from V and 4 bases from J, the junction kept 9 bases outside the gene matches. Germline V gene sequence: CDR1 LNHNV, CDR2 YYDKDF (reference sequence). CDR3 sequence: CATSSRGWISYEQYF. CDR3 sequence (DNA): TGTGCCACCAGCAGCAGGGGGTGGATTTCTTACGAGCAGTACTTC. The variable domain in full, with the rest retrieved from reference TRBV15 and TRBJ2-7, is DAMVIQNPRYQVTQFGKPVTLSCSQTLNHNVMYWYQQKSSQAPKLLFHYYDKDFNNEADTPDNFQSRRPNTSFCFLDIRSPGLGDTAMYLCATSSRGWISYEQYFGPGTRLTVT.

This clonotype was seen a few times. The chain is built from TRBV20-1 and TRBJ2-7; weak D call: TRBD2 (5 bases). V lost 6 bases, J lost 2 bases, and 23 bases lay in between. CDR1 is DFQATT and CDR2 is SNEGSKA in the germline V gene (reference sequence). This CDR3 comprises 16 residues. The CDR3 spells CSANLVVGAFPYEQYF. The CDR3 DNA reads TGCAGTGCCAACCTTGTCGTGGGAGCGTTCCCCTACGAGCAGTACTTC.